These T cell receptor beta chains were read from a single sample in a study of blood T cell repertoires in COVID-19. Data came from immunoSEQ multiplex PCR; TCRdb stores just in-frame clones and leaves some out. This table holds just over 300,000 clones, around 91% found once. Sequences were obtained from PBMCs or T cells enriched from blood (not recorded which). Receptor source: a woman aged 18-29 years with acute COVID-19. Both conserved end residues are part of each CDR3. A D gene is named only where the DNA matches it firmly. Expanded clones get a size class; other rows say once, few or many, or leave the size out.

J gene: TRBJ1-1; V gene: TRBV11-3; D gene: NA; clone size: once; CDR3 DNA: TGTGCCAGCAGCTTAGAAGCGGGGCTTGAAGCTTTCTTT; CDR3 protein: CASSLEAGLEAFF
J gene: TRBJ2-7; V gene: TRBV28; D gene: TRBD2; clone size: NA; CDR3 DNA: TGTGCCAGCAGTTTTCCCGGACGGGGGGACGAGCAGTACTTC; CDR3 protein: CASSFPGRGDEQYF
J gene: TRBJ1-6; V gene: TRBV28; D gene: NA; clone size: NA; CDR3 DNA: TGTGCCAGCAGTTTCTTACGGGGAGAGAATTCACCCCTCCACTTT; CDR3 protein: CASSFLRGENSPLHF
J gene: TRBJ2-1; V gene: TRBV2; D gene: TRBD2; clone size: once; CDR3 DNA: TGTGCCAGCACCGAGGGTAGCGGGAGCGAGCAGTTCTTC; CDR3 protein: CASTEGSGSEQFF
J gene: TRBJ2-5; V gene: TRBV5-1; D gene: NA; clone size: NA; CDR3 DNA: TGCGCCAGCAGCAGGGACAACCAAGAGACCCAGTACTTC; CDR3 protein: CASSRDNQETQYF
J gene: TRBJ2-1; V gene: TRBV30; D gene: TRBD2; clone size: NA; CDR3 DNA: TGTGCCTGGAGTGGACTCGGGGCTAGCGGGAGCCCTAATGAGCAGTTCTTC; CDR3 protein: CAWSGLGASGSPNEQFF
J gene: TRBJ2-1; V gene: TRBV27; D gene: TRBD1; clone size: NA; CDR3 DNA: TGTGCCAGCAGATCCCCGGGACAGGGAGGCTATGAGCAGTTCTTC; CDR3 protein: CASRSPGQGGYEQFF
J gene: TRBJ1-2; V gene: TRBV28; D gene: NA; clone size: few; CDR3 DNA: TGTGCCAGCAGGGAAGGGGGGGTTCGCCCCAATAACTATGGCTACACCTTC; CDR3 protein: CASREGGVRPNNYGYTF
J gene: TRBJ2-3; V gene: TRBV5-1; D gene: TRBD1; clone size: NA; CDR3 DNA: TGCGCCAGCAGCTTGGCCCGGGACAGGGGAAGCACAGATACGCAGTATTTT; CDR3 protein: CASSLARDRGSTDTQYF
J gene: TRBJ2-1; V gene: TRBV7-9; D gene: NA; clone size: NA; CDR3 DNA: TGTGCCAGCAGCCGGGACTGGTTATACAATGAGCAGTTCTTC; CDR3 protein: CASSRDWLYNEQFF
J gene: TRBJ1-1; V gene: TRBV29-1; D gene: NA; clone size: once; CDR3 DNA: TGCAGCGTGACGGGGAACACTGAAGCTTTCTTT; CDR3 protein: CSVTGNTEAFF
J gene: TRBJ2-2; V gene: TRBV10-3; D gene: TRBD2; clone size: NA; CDR3 DNA: TGTGCCATCAAAGCAGCGGGAGAAACCGGGGAGCTGTTTTTT; CDR3 protein: CAIKAAGETGELFF
J gene: TRBJ2-7; V gene: TRBV3-1/TRBV3-2; D gene: TRBD2; clone size: NA; CDR3 DNA: TGTGCCAGCAGCGTGAGCGGGGGACCCTACGAGCAGTACTTC; CDR3 protein: CASSVSGGPYEQYF